A single sample gave rise to the 20 T cell receptor beta chains below, sequenced in a study of cytomegalovirus exposure and HLA in healthy donors. Use of 60 Vbeta and 13 Jbeta primers characterized the PCR. The protocol was immunoSEQ multiplex PCR, while the TCRdb copy is restricted to in-frame clones and leaves out a portion. The sample holds about 240,000 clones, approximately 80% seen once. Sequences were obtained from PBMCs. The origin of the receptors is a woman aged 60 to 75 in good health and CMV-seropositive.

The chain uses TRBV27 and TRBJ2-3, with 14 nucleotides matching TRBD2. Trimming removed 8 bases from V and 6 bases from J; junction bases left unmatched: 13. The CDR3 spans 17 residues. Germline V gives CDR1 MNHEY, CDR2 SMNVEV (reference sequence). CDR3 DNA: TGTGCCAGCTCATCTAGACTAGCGGGAGGGCCAGTTGATACGCAGTATTTT. Translated, it gives CASSSRLAGGPVDTQYF.

The genes are TRBV29-1 and TRBJ2-7; D possibly corresponds to TRBD1 (5 bases). The germline V gene encodes CDR1 SQVTM and CDR2 ANQGSEA. The CDR3 totals 12 residues. V dropped 6 bases and J dropped 0 bases, with 9 bases sitting between them. The CDR3 is CSVLTVSYEQYF. CDR3 DNA: TGCAGCGTCCTGACAGTCTCCTACGAGCAGTACTTC.

This clone has just a few counts. J is TRBJ1-1 and V is TRBV4-2; TRBD1 is a possible D gene (5 bases). Looked up from germline, CDR1 is LGHNA and CDR2 is YNFKEQ. The V gene lost 4 bases and the J gene lost 0 bases, with 18 bases spanning the gap. This CDR3 region has 17 residues. The CDR3 DNA sequence: TGTGCCAGCAGCCCTACCGGGGGGGGAAGGGTGAACACTGAAGCTTTCTTT. Translated: CASSPTGGGRVNTEAFF.

The chain carries TRBV5-4 and TRBJ2-5; perhaps TRBD2 as D (6 bases). Germline CDR1 SGHNT, CDR2 YYREEE (reference sequence). The CDR3 totals 17 residues. V was shortened by 4 bases and J by 4 bases, with 23 bases between the two germline ends. This chain's CDR3 is CASSVGPRGNTGETQYF. DNA for the CDR3: TGTGCCAGCAGCGTGGGGCCCCGGGGGAATACCGGAGAGACCCAGTACTTC.

The chain employs TRBV6-1 and TRBJ2-7; D not certain. CDR1 is MNHNS and CDR2 is SASEGT in the germline V gene. The ends were cut back, 5 bases at V and 2 bases at J, with 7 bases in the middle. The CDR3 consists of 12 residues. The CDR3 nucleotides are TGTGCCAGCAGTCCAGGTACCTACGAGCAGTACTTC. It is translated as CASSPGTYEQYF.

This rearrangement joins TRBV7-9 to TRBJ1-4; the match to TRBD1 covers 8 bases. The CDR3 is 15 amino acids. Germline assignment: CDR1 SEHNR and CDR2 FQNEAQ (reference sequence). The junction had 11 bases not matched to a gene; V was cut back by 6 bases and J by 8 bases. The CDR3 nucleotides read TGTGCCAGCAGACCAGAAGAGACAGGGGCGGAAAAACTGTTTTTT. This codes for CASRPEETGAEKLFF.

Notes on this clone: A junction end diverges from the germline sequence, so it may reflect a read error. The CDR3 protein is CASSEGRRRNNNEQFF. The CDR3 bases are TGTGCCAGCAGCGAAGGACGGAGACGGAACAACAATGAGCAGTTCTTC. V and J are TRBV2 and TRBJ2-1; D call uncertain. The CDR3 has 16 residues. From germline, CDR1 is SNHLY and CDR2 FYNNEI.

This chain links TRBV15 with TRBJ1-2, with TRBD1 matching 9 bases. The CDR3 is 16 residues long. Per germline, CDR1 LNHNV and CDR2 YYDKDF (reference sequence). J lost 4 bases, V lost 3 bases, and 9 bases had no gene match. CDR3: CATSRDTGGTGYGYTF. The CDR3 DNA follows: TGTGCCACCAGCAGGGATACAGGGGGCACGGGCTATGGCTACACCTTC.

The chain combines TRBV28 with TRBJ2-1; 7 bases are a match to TRBD2. The V segment lost 3 bases and the J segment 1 base; nucleotides outside the gene matches: 6. This CDR3 comprises 16 residues. The germline V gene has CDR1 MDHEN and CDR2 SYDVKM. This chain's CDR3 is CASSLGGRLSYNEQFF. In DNA, the CDR3 is TGTGCCAGCAGTTTGGGAGGGAGGTTATCCTACAATGAGCAGTTCTTC.

J is TRBJ1-1 and V is TRBV9; D ambiguous. The CDR3 is made up of 14 amino acids. Germline-derived CDR1 and CDR2 are SGDLS and YYNGEE. Trimming left V 4 bases short and J 0 bases short, with 10 bases between. CDR3: CASSPRHVNTEAFF. For the CDR3, the DNA is TGTGCCAGCAGCCCCCGACATGTGAACACTGAAGCTTTCTTT.

The rearrangement joins TRBV29-1 to TRBJ2-1; maybe TRBD2 (5 bases). This CDR3 contains 15 residues. The germline V and J ends were trimmed by 4 bases and 3 bases, with 16 bases remaining between them. CDR1 SQVTM and CDR2 ANQGSEA come from the germline V gene. The CDR3 nucleotides are TGCAGCGTTGCCCAGCGGAGCCTAATCTACAATGAGCAGTTCTTC. Its protein product is CSVAQRSLIYNEQFF.

This clone was seen a few times. J is TRBJ1-5 and V is TRBV19; no firm D call. This CDR3 is built from 12 residues. Germline V gene data show CDR1 as LNHDA and CDR2 as SQIVND (reference sequence). V gave up 6 bases and J gave up 7 bases, with 10 bases separating them. As DNA, the CDR3 is TGTGCCAGTAGCAGAGGGATACAGCCCCAGCATTTT. Protein: CASSRGIQPQHF.

This sequence joins TRBV11-2 and TRBJ1-2; a possible D gene is TRBD1 (5 bases). Trimming removed 1 base at V and 7 bases at J, with 10 bases between. In germline, CDR1 is SGHAT, CDR2 FQNNGV. This CDR3 comprises 13 residues. CDR3 sequence: CASSLAGFGGYTF. CDR3 nucleotide sequence: TGTGCCAGCAGCTTAGCAGGGTTTGGTGGCTACACCTTC.

This chain uses TRBV7-9 with TRBJ1-1, with D unclear. Germline V lookup: CDR1 SEHNR, CDR2 FQNEAQ (reference sequence). The CDR3 has 13 amino acids. V lost 4 bases and J 6 bases, leaving 12 bases between the germline ends. The CDR3 protein is CASSSTLVAEAFF. CDR3 nucleotide sequence: TGTGCCAGCAGCTCAACCCTGGTAGCTGAAGCTTTCTTT.

The V gene is TRBV6-4, the J gene TRBJ1-1; 8 bases are shared with TRBD1. V was clipped by 6 bases and J by 4 bases; unmatched bases: 4. This CDR3 has 13 residues. CDR1 and CDR2 from the germline V gene are MRHNA and SNTAGT. CDR3 region: CASRADRGTEAFF. Here the CDR3 DNA reads TGTGCCAGCAGGGCTGACAGGGGCACTGAAGCTTTCTTT.

The chain couples TRBV2 to TRBJ2-1; weak D call: TRBD2 (7 bases). The CDR3 totals 17 residues. The V end was cut by 5 bases, the J end by 6 bases, with 23 bases between. The germline CDR1 and CDR2 sequences are SNHLY and FYNNEI. In DNA, the CDR3 is TGTGCCAGCAGTAAAGAACCCTGGGAGGGAGGGGGCAATGAGCAGTTCTTC. It codes for CASSKEPWEGGGNEQFF.

The gene calls are TRBV5-4 and TRBJ1-1; D unclear. The CDR3 covers 13 residues. Germline lookup yields CDR1 SGHNT and CDR2 YYREEE (reference sequence). Trimming removed 2 bases at V and 2 bases at J, with 7 bases between. CDR3 DNA sequence: TGTGCCAGCAGCTTTAGAGTAAACACTGAAGCTTTCTTT. Protein: CASSFRVNTEAFF.

Here the CDR3 DNA reads TGTGCCAGCAGTCCAGCGGGAGGGCCGGTAAATGAGCAGTTCTTC. Its translation: CASSPAGGPVNEQFF. The chain employs TRBV2 and TRBJ2-1; 10 positions agree with TRBD2. Per germline, CDR1 SNHLY and CDR2 FYNNEI. This CDR3 comprises 15 residues. V gave up 5 bases and J gave up 7 bases; unmatched junction bases: 8.

There are a few counts of this clone. This chain joins TRBV15 and TRBJ2-7; weak D call: TRBD2 (5 bases). The CDR3 has 14 amino acids. V lost 4 bases and J 4 bases, leaving 14 bases between the germline ends. Germline V gives CDR1 LNHNV, CDR2 YYDKDF (reference sequence). DNA for the CDR3: TGTGCCACCAGCATAGGGTATGAGGGATACGAGCAGTACTTC. As protein: CATSIGYEGYEQYF.

This chain joins TRBV28 and TRBJ2-6; D possibly corresponds to TRBD1 (6 bases). Per the germline V gene, CDR1 is MDHEN and CDR2 is SYDVKM. This CDR3 comprises 17 residues. V was trimmed by 7 bases and J by 0 bases, leaving 16 bases between them. CDR3 region: CASTQQGLGSGANVLTF. The DNA of the CDR3 is TGTGCCAGCACTCAACAGGGATTGGGCTCTGGGGCCAACGTCCTGACTTTC.